This passage covers 2 T cell receptor beta chains from one sample sequenced in a study of cytotoxic CD8 clonotypes in ibrutinib-treated CLL. Here immunoSEQ multiplex PCR was the method, and the copy in TCRdb shows in-frame clones only, minus some. The sample has 50,000 to 70,000 clones, 54% seen once. This specimen was PBMCs, taken at disease progression, from a patient treated with ibrutinib. The receptors stem from a human donor with chronic lymphocytic leukemia.

The chain recombines TRBV10-3 with TRBJ2-3; 9 bases align to TRBD2. Germline V gives CDR1 ENHRY, CDR2 SYGVKD. This CDR3 has 13 amino acids. After removal of 10 bases from V and 4 bases from J, the junction contained 6 bases not matched to a gene. CDR3 DNA: TGTGCCAACGCGGGACTAGCTTCAGATACGCAGTATTTT. Its protein product is CANAGLASDTQYF.

The chain is built from TRBV30 and TRBJ1-5; D perhaps matches TRBD1 (5 bases). This CDR3 spans 13 amino acids. V lost 2 bases to trimming and J lost 5 bases, with 10 bases between them. Germline CDR1 GTSNPN, CDR2 SVGIG (reference sequence). The CDR3 region has the DNA TGTGCCTGGAGTCAAGGAGGGGATCAGCCCCAGCATTTT. Its protein is CAWSQGGDQPQHF.